A single sample is the source of the 22 T cell receptor beta chains below, sequenced in a study of T cell responses to AZD1222 COVID-19 vaccine (dated by TCRdb to the early 2020s). Reading the label with the study, this specimen's time point is: baseline before first vaccination. This specimen's treatment or condition label, per the study, means: meningococcal conjugate vaccine given as trial control. The library was obtained by the immunoSEQ multiplex PCR assay. The table comes from immuneACCESS by way of TCRdb, which keeps in-frame sequences with V and J called. Part of the clones is missing from these tables; in studies checked, under half for an unresolved V gene and the rest for unknown reasons. The sample table holds hundreds of thousands of clones, of which just over 90% were seen once. Clones ranked in the top ten supply 1% of the sample. The material sequenced was peripheral blood, taken on day 0 of MenACWY control vaccination. The receptors here all came from an adult in good health.

The chain is built from TRBV11-1 and TRBJ1-1; D is undetermined. The CDR3 spans 13 residues. The germline gives CDR1 SGHAT, CDR2 FQDESV (reference sequence). Trimming removed 1 base from V and 10 bases from J, with 13 bases in between. The DNA of the CDR3 is TGTGCCAGCAGCTTAGTTGAGGGAACGGGAGCTTTCTTT. It specifies CASSLVEGTGAFF.

The rearrangement links TRBV28 to TRBJ1-2; tentatively, D is TRBD1 (6 bases). The CDR3 spans 14 residues. Deletions cut 7 bases from V and 4 bases from J, with 16 bases between. Germline V gene data show CDR1 as MDHEN and CDR2 as SYDVKM. The CDR3 sequence: CASTSGGRVYGYTF. The CDR3 nucleotides read TGTGCCAGCACCTCCGGGGGGCGCGTCTATGGCTACACCTTC.

This clone was counted once. The J gene is TRBJ2-6, the V gene TRBV4-1; D perhaps matches TRBD2 (7 bases). Germline V CDR1 and CDR2: MGHRA, YSYEKL. V lost 0 bases and J lost 3, with 12 bases in between. CDR3 length: 17 amino acids. The CDR3 here is CASSQDRGARGANVLTF. The CDR3 DNA is TGCGCCAGCAGCCAAGATCGGGGGGCGCGTGGGGCCAACGTCCTGACTTTC.

V is TRBV5-4 and J is TRBJ2-1, with 7 bases aligning to TRBD1. The CDR3 extends over 15 amino acids. Trimming removed 4 bases from V and 2 bases from J; junction bases left unmatched: 6. Germline V gene data show CDR1 as SGHNT and CDR2 as YYREEE (reference sequence). The CDR3 reads CASSHRQGPYNEQFF. The DNA for the CDR3 is TGTGCCAGCAGCCATAGACAGGGTCCCTACAATGAGCAGTTCTTC.

This chain links TRBV3-1 (or the pseudogene TRBV3-2) with TRBJ1-3, with unresolved D. Trimming cost V 5 bases and J 2 bases, with 10 bases left between them. This CDR3 spans 14 amino acids. Germline V gene sequence: CDR1 LGHDT, CDR2 YNNKEL (reference sequence). In nucleotides, the CDR3 is TGTGCCAGCAGCTCTACGGACCCTGGAAACACCATATATTTT. Residues: CASSSTDPGNTIYF.

This chain joins TRBV7-9 and TRBJ1-1, with D unresolved. The CDR3 totals 13 residues. The V and J ends lost 5 bases and 0 bases respectively, with 7 bases between them. Germline CDR1 reads SEHNR; CDR2 reads FQNEAQ (reference sequence). The CDR3 is CASSRPLNTEAFF. The CDR3 DNA is TGTGCCAGCAGCCGACCGTTGAACACTGAAGCTTTCTTT.

The chain couples TRBV19 to TRBJ1-6; D gene uncertain. The germline V gene encodes CDR1 LNHDA and CDR2 SQIVND (reference sequence). The CDR3 consists of 16 residues. V lost 7 bases to trimming and J lost 0 bases, with 13 bases between them. The CDR3, as DNA: TGTGCCAGTACCATTGACGGTAGCTCCTATAATTCACCCCTCCACTTT. Its protein product is CASTIDGSSYNSPLHF.

The chain carries TRBV18 and TRBJ1-1; no firm D call. Germline V CDR1 and CDR2: KGHSH, LQKENI. The CDR3 has 14 residues. Deletions cut 6 bases from V and 1 base from J, with 12 bases between. CDR3 residues: CASSSTVGNTEAFF. Written as DNA, the CDR3 is TGTGCCAGCTCTTCGACCGTAGGGAACACTGAAGCTTTCTTT. The whole variable domain, filled in from reference TRBV18 and TRBJ1-1, reads NAGVMQNPRHLVRRRGQEARLRCSPMKGHSHVYWYRQLPEEGLKFMVYLQKENIIDESGMPKERFSAEFPKEGPSILRIQQVVRGDSAAYFCASSSTVGNTEAFFGQGTRLTVV.

The chain carries TRBV6-4 and TRBJ2-6, with 9 bases that match TRBD1. Looked up from germline, CDR1 is MRHNA and CDR2 is SNTAGT. Trimming cost V 5 bases and J 0 bases; bases outside gene matches: 2. CDR3 length: 16 residues. The CDR3 DNA reads as TGTGCCAGCAGTCCGACAGGGGGCTCTGGGGCCAACGTCCTGACTTTC. It specifies CASSPTGGSGANVLTF.

The CDR3 here is CASTGHNEQFF. CDR3 coding DNA: TGTGCCTCCACAGGTCACAATGAGCAGTTCTTC. The chain joins TRBV30 to TRBJ2-1; maybe TRBD1 (5 bases). The germline CDR1 and CDR2 sequences are GTSNPN and SVGIG (reference sequence). The CDR3 contains 11 residues. V lost 7 bases, J lost 5 bases, and 9 bases lay in between.

The J gene is TRBJ2-1, the V gene TRBV12-3 or TRBV12-4, with 7 bases aligning to TRBD1. V was clipped by 6 bases and J by 7 bases; unmatched bases: 6. This CDR3 spans 13 amino acids. The CDR3 DNA sequence: TGTGCCAGCAGCCTAGACAGGGCTAATGAGCAGTTCTTC. Translating it yields CASSLDRANEQFF.

The genes are TRBV5-4 and TRBJ2-3, with D tentatively TRBD1 (5 bases). The CDR3 contains 14 residues. Deletions cut 3 bases from V and 5 bases from J, with 13 bases between. Germline V lookup: CDR1 SGHNT, CDR2 YYREEE (reference sequence). The CDR3 nucleotides read TGTGCCAGCAGCTCCCGCAGGGTTGGAGATACGCAGTATTTT. Residues: CASSSRRVGDTQYF.

This clone was recorded only once. The V and J genes are TRBV29-1 and TRBJ2-3; 9 bases are shared with TRBD2. The germline CDR1 and CDR2 sequences are SQVTM and ANQGSEA. V gave up 1 base and J gave up 5 bases; unmatched junction bases: 7. The CDR3 has 15 residues. The CDR3 spells CSVEVWRGGEDTQYF. The CDR3 coding sequence is TGCAGCGTTGAAGTTTGGCGGGGGGGCGAAGATACGCAGTATTTT.

The V call is TRBV2, the J call TRBJ2-6; D ambiguous. Germline V CDR1 and CDR2: SNHLY, FYNNEI. The length of the CDR3 is 12 residues. V dropped 4 bases and J dropped 4 bases, with 2 bases sitting between them. CDR3: CASSGGANVLTF. The DNA of the CDR3 is TGTGCCAGCAGTGGAGGGGCCAACGTCCTGACTTTC. Looking up the rest from reference TRBV2 and TRBJ2-6 gives the full variable domain: EPEVTQTPSHQVTQMGQEVILRCVPISNHLYFYWYRQILGQKVEFLVSFYNNEISEKSEIFDDQFSVERPDGSNFTLKIRSTKLEDSAMYFCASSGGANVLTFGAGSRLTVL.

The chain couples TRBV19 to TRBJ1-5; D is unclear. The germline gives CDR1 LNHDA, CDR2 SQIVND (reference sequence). V lost 3 bases to trimming and J lost 6 bases, with 9 bases between them. This CDR3 spans 13 amino acids. In nucleotides, the CDR3 is TGTGCCAGTAGTATTCAGTCAGGTCAGCCCCAGCATTTT. This encodes CASSIQSGQPQHF.

This chain connects TRBV5-1 to TRBJ2-3; the D gene is possibly TRBD1 (6 bases). The V gene lost 4 bases and the J gene lost 3 bases, with 15 bases spanning the gap. Germline V gives CDR1 SGHRS, CDR2 YFSETQ. CDR3 size: 15 residues. The CDR3 DNA reads as TGCGCCAGCAGCGAAGGGGGTTTTGAGACAGATACGCAGTATTTT. Translation: CASSEGGFETDTQYF.

V gene TRBV6-1 combines with J gene TRBJ1-1; tentatively, D is TRBD1 (6 bases). Germline CDR1 is MNHNS and CDR2 is SASEGT. The CDR3 extends over 17 amino acids. V lost 3 bases and J lost 6, with 23 bases in between. The CDR3 region has the DNA TGTGCCAGCAGTGATACCCGACAGGCGGGATTGACCCCTGAAGCTTTCTTT. Translation gives CASSDTRQAGLTPEAFF.

CDR3 loop: CASSQERLAGLSTGELFF. As DNA, the CDR3 is TGTGCCAGCAGCCAAGAGAGACTAGCGGGGTTGAGCACCGGGGAGCTGTTTTTT. The chain is built from TRBV4-2 and TRBJ2-2; 11 bases are a match to TRBD2. CDR3 size: 18 residues. Unmatched junction bases numbered 7, after V lost 0 bases and J lost 4 bases. Looked up from germline, CDR1 is LGHNA and CDR2 is YNFKEQ.

Only one count was recorded for this clone. The chain couples TRBV5-5 to TRBJ2-1; D is uncertain. Trimming left V 0 bases short and J 7 bases short, with 5 bases between. The CDR3 is made up of 12 amino acids. Germline values: CDR1 SGHKS, CDR2 YYEKEE (reference sequence). The CDR3, as DNA: TGTGCCAGCAGCTTGGGAGTGAATGAGCAGTTCTTC. It is translated as CASSLGVNEQFF.

This clone was found a few times. This chain links TRBV18 with TRBJ2-1; perhaps TRBD1 as D (6 bases). Germline CDR1 KGHSH, CDR2 LQKENI. CDR3 length: 12 residues. Trimming removed 3 bases at V and 8 bases at J, with 8 bases between. The CDR3 DNA follows: TGTGCCAGCTCACCCCAGGGGTATGAGCAGTTCTTC. As protein: CASSPQGYEQFF.

On this clone: This likely comes from a read error, as the CDR3 has no conserved phenylalanine or tryptophan at its end. The DNA is omitted, as the CDR3 cannot be located on it reliably, and the CDR3 follows TCRdb's listing. V usage is TRBV3-1 (or the pseudogene TRBV3-2) and J usage is TRBJ1-2. The CDR3 adds up to 11 amino acids, both ends counted. Germline V gives CDR1 LGHDT, CDR2 YNNKEL (reference sequence). This chain's CDR3 is CASSQEGPVII.

This sequence joins TRBV7-3 and TRBJ1-2, with D possibly matching TRBD1 (5 bases). This CDR3 has 13 residues. The germline V gene has CDR1 SGHTA and CDR2 FQGTGA. V was clipped by 5 bases and J by 9 bases, with 16 bases between them. CDR3 protein: CASSRGVVDSYTF. CDR3 DNA sequence: TGTGCCAGCAGCCGAGGGGTGGTCGACAGCTACACCTTC.